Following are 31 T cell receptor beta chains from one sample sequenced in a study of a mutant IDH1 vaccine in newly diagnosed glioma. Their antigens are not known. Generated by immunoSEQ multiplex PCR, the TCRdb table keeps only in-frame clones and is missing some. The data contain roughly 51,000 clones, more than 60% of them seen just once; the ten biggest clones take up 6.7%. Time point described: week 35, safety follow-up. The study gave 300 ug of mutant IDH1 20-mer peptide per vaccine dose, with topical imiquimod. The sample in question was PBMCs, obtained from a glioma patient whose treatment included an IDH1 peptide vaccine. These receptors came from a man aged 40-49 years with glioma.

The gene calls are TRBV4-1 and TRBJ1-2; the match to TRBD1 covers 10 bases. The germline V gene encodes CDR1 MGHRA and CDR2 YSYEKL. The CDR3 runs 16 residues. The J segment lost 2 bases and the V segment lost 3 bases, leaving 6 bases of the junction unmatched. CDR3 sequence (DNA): TGCGCCAGCAGCCATGACTCGACAGGGGGCAACTATGGCTACACCTTC. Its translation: CASSHDSTGGNYGYTF.

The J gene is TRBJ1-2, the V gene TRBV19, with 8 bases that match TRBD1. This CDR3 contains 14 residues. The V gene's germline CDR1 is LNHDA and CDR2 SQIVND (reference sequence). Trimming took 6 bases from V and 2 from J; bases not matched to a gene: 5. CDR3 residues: CASSRDRLNYGYTF. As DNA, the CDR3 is TGTGCCAGTAGCCGGGACAGGCTAAACTATGGCTACACCTTC.

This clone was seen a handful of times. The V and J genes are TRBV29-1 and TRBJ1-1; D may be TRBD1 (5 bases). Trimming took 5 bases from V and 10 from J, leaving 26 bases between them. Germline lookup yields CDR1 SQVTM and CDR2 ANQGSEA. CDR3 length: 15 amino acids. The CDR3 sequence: CSVSPHLGRGRVAFF. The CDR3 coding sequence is TGCAGCGTTTCACCCCATCTTGGCCGGGGCAGGGTAGCTTTCTTT. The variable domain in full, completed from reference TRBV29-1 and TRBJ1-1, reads SAVISQKPSRDICQRGTSLTIQCQVDSQVTMMFWYRQQPGQSLTLIATANQGSEATYESGFVIDKFPISRPNLTFSTLTVSNMSPEDSSIYLCSVSPHLGRGRVAFFGQGTRLTVV.

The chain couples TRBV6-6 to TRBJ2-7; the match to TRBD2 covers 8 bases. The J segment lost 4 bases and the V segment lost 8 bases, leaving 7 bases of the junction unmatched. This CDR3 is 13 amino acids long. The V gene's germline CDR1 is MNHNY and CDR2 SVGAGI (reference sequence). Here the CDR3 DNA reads TGTGCCAGCGCGCGGGGGGCCGGTTACGAGCAGTACTTC. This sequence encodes CASARGAGYEQYF.

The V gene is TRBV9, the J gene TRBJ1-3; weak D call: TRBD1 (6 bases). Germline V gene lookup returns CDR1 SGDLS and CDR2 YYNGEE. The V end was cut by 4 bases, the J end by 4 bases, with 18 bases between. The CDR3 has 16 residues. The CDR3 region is CASSPQGRGGGNTIYF. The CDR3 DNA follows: TGTGCCAGCAGCCCCCAGGGCAGGGGCGGAGGAAACACCATATATTTT.

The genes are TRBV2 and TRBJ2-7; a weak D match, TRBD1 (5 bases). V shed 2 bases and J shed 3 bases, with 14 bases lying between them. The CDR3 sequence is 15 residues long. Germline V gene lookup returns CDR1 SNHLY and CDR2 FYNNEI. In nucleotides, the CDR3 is TGTGCCAGCAGTGAATGGGCAGGGCGTTACTACGAGCAGTACTTC. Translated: CASSEWAGRYYEQYF.

The DNA for the CDR3 is TGTGCCAGCAGTGAATGGGACAGCCAGAACTATGGCTACACCTTC. Its translation is CASSEWDSQNYGYTF. The rearrangement links TRBV2 to TRBJ1-2, with 7 bases aligning to TRBD1. After removal of 2 bases from V and 2 bases from J, the junction contained 5 bases not matched to a gene. CDR3 length: 15 amino acids. Germline assignment: CDR1 SNHLY and CDR2 FYNNEI.

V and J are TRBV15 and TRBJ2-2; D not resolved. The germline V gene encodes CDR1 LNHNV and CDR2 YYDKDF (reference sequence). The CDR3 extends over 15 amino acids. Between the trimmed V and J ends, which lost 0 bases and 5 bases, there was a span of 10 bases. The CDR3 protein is CATSRDYAETGELFF. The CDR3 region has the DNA TGTGCCACCAGCAGAGATTATGCGGAAACCGGGGAGCTGTTTTTT.

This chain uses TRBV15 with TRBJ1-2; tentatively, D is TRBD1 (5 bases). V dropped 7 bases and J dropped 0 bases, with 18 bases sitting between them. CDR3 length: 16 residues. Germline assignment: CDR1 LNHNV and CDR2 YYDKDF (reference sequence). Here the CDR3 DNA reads TGTGCCACCATGTCTGCAGGGCGGGAAGCTAACTATGGCTACACCTTC. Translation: CATMSAGREANYGYTF.

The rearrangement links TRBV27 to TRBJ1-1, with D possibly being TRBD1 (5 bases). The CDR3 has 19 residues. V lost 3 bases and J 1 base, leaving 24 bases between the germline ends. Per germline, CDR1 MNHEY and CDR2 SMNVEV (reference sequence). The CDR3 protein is CASSLGLKGLSMANTEAFF. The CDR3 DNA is TGTGCCAGCAGTTTGGGGTTAAAGGGACTATCCATGGCGAACACTGAAGCTTTCTTT.

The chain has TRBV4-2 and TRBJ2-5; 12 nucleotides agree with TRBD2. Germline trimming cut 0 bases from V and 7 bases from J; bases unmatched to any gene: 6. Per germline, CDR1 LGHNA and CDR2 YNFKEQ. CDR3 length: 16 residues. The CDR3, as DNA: TGTGCCAGCAGCCAAGAAGTCTCTAGCGGGGGGGGGACCCAGTACTTC. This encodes CASSQEVSSGGGTQYF.

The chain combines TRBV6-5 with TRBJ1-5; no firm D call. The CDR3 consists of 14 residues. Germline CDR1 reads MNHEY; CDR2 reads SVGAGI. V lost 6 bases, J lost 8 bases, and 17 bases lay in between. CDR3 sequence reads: CASSPRPGNEPQHF. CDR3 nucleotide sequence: TGTGCCAGCAGCCCCCGTCCCGGTAATGAGCCCCAGCATTTT.

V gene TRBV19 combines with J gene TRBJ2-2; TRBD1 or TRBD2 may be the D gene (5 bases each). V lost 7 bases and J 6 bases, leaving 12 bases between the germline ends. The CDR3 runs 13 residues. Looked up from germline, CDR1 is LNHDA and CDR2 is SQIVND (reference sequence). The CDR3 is CASNGGWAGELFF. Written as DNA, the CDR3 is TGTGCCAGTAATGGGGGTTGGGCCGGGGAGCTGTTTTTT.

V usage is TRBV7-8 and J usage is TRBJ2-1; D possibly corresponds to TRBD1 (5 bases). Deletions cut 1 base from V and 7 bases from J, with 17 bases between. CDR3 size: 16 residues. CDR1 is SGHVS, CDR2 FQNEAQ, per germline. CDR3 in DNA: TGTGCCAGCAGCTTAGTTTCCCAGGGTGGGAAAAATGAGCAGTTCTTC. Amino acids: CASSLVSQGGKNEQFF.

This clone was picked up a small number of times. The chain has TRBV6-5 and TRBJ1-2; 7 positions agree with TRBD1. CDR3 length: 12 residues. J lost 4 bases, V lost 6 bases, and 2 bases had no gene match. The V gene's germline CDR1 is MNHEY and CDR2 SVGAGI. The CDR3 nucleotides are TGTGCCAGCAGGACAGGGACCTATGGCTACACCTTC. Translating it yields CASRTGTYGYTF.

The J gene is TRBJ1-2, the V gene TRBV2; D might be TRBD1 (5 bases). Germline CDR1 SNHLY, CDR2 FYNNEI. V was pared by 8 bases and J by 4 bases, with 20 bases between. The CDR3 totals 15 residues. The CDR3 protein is CASSTQSQALYGYTF. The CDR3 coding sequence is TGTGCCAGCTCTACCCAGTCACAGGCACTCTATGGCTACACCTTC.

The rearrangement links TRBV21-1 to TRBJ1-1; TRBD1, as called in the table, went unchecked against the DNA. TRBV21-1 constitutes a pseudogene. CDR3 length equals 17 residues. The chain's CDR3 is CASSPVEGGLSATEAFF. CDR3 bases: TGTGCCAGCAGCCCGGTAGAAGGGGGTCTGTCTGCAACTGAAGCTTTCTTT.

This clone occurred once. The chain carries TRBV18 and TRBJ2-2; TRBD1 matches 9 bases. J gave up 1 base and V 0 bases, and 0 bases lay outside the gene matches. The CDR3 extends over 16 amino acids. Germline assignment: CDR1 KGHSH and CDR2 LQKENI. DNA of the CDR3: TGTGCCAGCTCACCACCGACAGGGGGGAACACCGGGGAGCTGTTTTTT. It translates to CASSPPTGGNTGELFF. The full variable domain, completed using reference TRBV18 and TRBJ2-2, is NAGVMQNPRHLVRRRGQEARLRCSPMKGHSHVYWYRQLPEEGLKFMVYLQKENIIDESGMPKERFSAEFPKEGPSILRIQQVVRGDSAAYFCASSPPTGGNTGELFFGEGSRLTVL.

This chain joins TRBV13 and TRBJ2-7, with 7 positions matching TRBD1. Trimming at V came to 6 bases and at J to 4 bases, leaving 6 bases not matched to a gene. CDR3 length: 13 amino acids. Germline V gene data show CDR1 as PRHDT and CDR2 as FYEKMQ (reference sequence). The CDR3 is CASSRTGLYEQYF. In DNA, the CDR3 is TGTGCCAGCAGTCGGACAGGCCTATACGAGCAGTACTTC. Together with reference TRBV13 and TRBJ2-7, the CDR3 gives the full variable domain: AAGVIQSPRHLIKEKRETATLKCYPIPRHDTVYWYQQGPGQDPQFLISFYEKMQSDKGSIPDRFSAQQFSDYHSELNMSSLELGDSALYFCASSRTGLYEQYFGPGTRLTVT.

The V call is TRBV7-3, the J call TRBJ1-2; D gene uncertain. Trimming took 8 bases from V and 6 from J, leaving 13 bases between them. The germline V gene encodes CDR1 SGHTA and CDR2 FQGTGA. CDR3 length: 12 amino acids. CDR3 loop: CASVWALDGYTF. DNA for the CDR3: TGTGCCAGCGTCTGGGCCCTTGATGGCTACACCTTC.

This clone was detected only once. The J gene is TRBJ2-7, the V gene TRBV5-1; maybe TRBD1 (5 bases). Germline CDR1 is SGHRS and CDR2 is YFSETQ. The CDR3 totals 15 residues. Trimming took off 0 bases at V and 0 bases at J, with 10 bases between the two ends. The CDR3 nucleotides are TGCGCCAGCAGCTTGGAACAGGACCGCTCCTACGAGCAGTACTTC. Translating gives CASSLEQDRSYEQYF.

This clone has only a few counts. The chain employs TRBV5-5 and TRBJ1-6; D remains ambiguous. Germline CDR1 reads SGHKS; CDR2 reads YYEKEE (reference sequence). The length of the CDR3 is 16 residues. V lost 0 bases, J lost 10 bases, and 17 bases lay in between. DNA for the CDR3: TGTGCCAGCAGCTTGGTTTGGGTGCGGGGTAGCTCACCCCTCCACTTT. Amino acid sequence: CASSLVWVRGSSPLHF.

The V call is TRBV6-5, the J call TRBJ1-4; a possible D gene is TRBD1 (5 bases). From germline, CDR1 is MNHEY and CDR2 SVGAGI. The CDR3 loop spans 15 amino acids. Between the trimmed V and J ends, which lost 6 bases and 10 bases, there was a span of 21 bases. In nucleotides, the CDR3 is TGTGCCAGCAGCCCTGCCGAGGGACGGGGGGGAAAACTGTTTTTT. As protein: CASSPAEGRGGKLFF.

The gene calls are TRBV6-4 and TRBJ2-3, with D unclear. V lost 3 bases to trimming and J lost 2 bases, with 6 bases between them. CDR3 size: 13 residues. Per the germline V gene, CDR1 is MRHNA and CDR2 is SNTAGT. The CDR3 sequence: CASSDLHTDTQYF. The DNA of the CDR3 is TGTGCCAGCAGTGATCTCCACACAGATACGCAGTATTTT.

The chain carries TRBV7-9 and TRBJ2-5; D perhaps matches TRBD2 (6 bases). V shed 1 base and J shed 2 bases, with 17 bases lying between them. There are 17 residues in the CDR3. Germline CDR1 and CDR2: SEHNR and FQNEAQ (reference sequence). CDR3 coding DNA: TGTGCCAGCAGCTTAGTCCGGCAGGGCGCGGGGCAAGAGACCCAGTACTTC. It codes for CASSLVRQGAGQETQYF. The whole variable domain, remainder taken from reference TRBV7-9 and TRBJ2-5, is DTGVSQNPRHKITKRGQNVTFRCDPISEHNRLYWYRQTLGQGPEFLTYFQNEAQLEKSRLLSDRFSAERPKGSFSTLEIQRTEQGDSAMYLCASSLVRQGAGQETQYFGPGTRLLVL.

DNA for the CDR3: TGCGCCAGCCGGACAGGGACAGAAGCTTTCTTT. This encodes CASRTGTEAFF. The chain has TRBV10-2 and TRBJ1-1; 8 positions match TRBD1. Germline CDR1 and CDR2: WSHSY and SAAADI. The CDR3 has 11 amino acids. Trimming cost V 8 bases and J 8 bases; bases outside gene matches: 4.

CDR3 in amino acids: CSVAEEYTEAFF. CDR3 sequence (DNA): TGCAGCGTTGCGGAGGAGTACACTGAAGCTTTCTTT. The chain joins TRBV29-1 to TRBJ1-1; D unresolved. The CDR3 covers 12 residues. CDR1 and CDR2 from the germline V gene are SQVTM and ANQGSEA. V lost 4 bases, J lost 3 bases, and 9 bases lay in between.

CDR3 residues: CASSLYTGSAYGYTF. Here the CDR3 DNA reads TGTGCCAGCAGTTTATACACCGGCTCGGCCTATGGCTACACCTTC. The V call is TRBV27, the J call TRBJ1-2; D is unclear. The CDR3 is 15 amino acids. The germline V gene encodes CDR1 MNHEY and CDR2 SMNVEV (reference sequence). Trimming removed 1 base from V and 4 bases from J, with 13 bases in between.

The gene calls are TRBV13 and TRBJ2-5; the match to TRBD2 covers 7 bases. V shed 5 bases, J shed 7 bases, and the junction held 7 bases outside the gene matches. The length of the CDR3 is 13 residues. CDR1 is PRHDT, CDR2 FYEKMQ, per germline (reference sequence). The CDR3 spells CASSRGGRGTQYF. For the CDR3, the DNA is TGTGCCAGCAGCCGGGGAGGGCGAGGGACCCAGTACTTC.

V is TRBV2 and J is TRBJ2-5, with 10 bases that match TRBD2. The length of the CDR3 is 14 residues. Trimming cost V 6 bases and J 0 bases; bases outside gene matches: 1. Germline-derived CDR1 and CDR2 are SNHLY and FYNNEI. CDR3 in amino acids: CASRTSGYQETQYF. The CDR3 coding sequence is TGTGCCAGCAGGACTAGCGGGTACCAAGAGACCCAGTACTTC.

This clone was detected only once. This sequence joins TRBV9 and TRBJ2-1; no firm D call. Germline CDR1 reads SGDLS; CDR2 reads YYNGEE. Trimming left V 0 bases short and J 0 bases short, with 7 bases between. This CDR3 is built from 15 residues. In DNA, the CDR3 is TGTGCCAGCAGCGTAGACGGCGCCTCCTACAATGAGCAGTTCTTC. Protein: CASSVDGASYNEQFF.